This T cell receptor (beta chain) originates from a study of cytotoxic CD8 clonotypes in ibrutinib-treated CLL. Study-wide results and caveats: Sustained-remission and progressing patients diverged in sampling times. Contraction or stability on treatment was seen for public clonotypes, which were uncommon.

CDR1 is SEHNR, CDR2 FQNEAQ, per germline (reference sequence). Trimming shortened V by 1 base and J by 0 bases, and 10 bases separated the two germline ends. The length of the CDR3 is 15 residues. With sequencing, the targeted depth ranged from 1 in 200,000 to 1 in 1 million T cells. Assay: immunoSEQ multiplex PCR; the TCRdb copy retains only in-frame clones and omits some. The table includes hundreds of thousands of clones, about three quarters detected once. Comment on this clone: Its antigen remains unknown.

This clonotype was sampled from a human donor with chronic lymphocytic leukemia. The V call is TRBV7-9, the J call TRBJ2-7, with a tentative D call TRBD1 (5 bases). This specimen was PBMCs, taken after 24 months of ibrutinib treatment. The CDR3 nucleotides read TGTGCCAGCAGCTTAGTGGTAAGGGGCTCCTACGAGCAGTACTTC. The encoded protein is CASSLVVRGSYEQYF.